The 13 T cell receptor beta chains below all came from one sample that was sequenced in a study of blood T cell repertoires in COVID-19. TCRdb keeps only in-frame clones here, not all; method: immunoSEQ multiplex PCR. Of around 100,000 clones in the sample, roughly nine tenths were seen once. The sample was peripheral blood. The receptors were gathered from a woman of 80 years or more with acute or convalescent COVID-19.

V and J are TRBV7-2 and TRBJ2-1; TRBD2 is a possible D gene (6 bases). From germline, CDR1 is SGHTA and CDR2 FQGNSA. V dropped 6 bases and J dropped 4 bases, with 16 bases sitting between them. This CDR3 has 15 residues. CDR3 amino acids: CASSKNGGLYNEQFF. The CDR3 nucleotides are TGTGCCAGCAGTAAAAACGGGGGTCTATACAATGAGCAGTTCTTC. The full variable domain, rest sourced from reference TRBV7-2 and TRBJ2-1, is GAGVSQSPSNKVTEKGKDVELRCDPISGHTALYWYRQSLGQGLEFLIYFQGNSAPDKSGLPSDRFSAERTGGSVSTLTIQRTQQEDSAVYLCASSKNGGLYNEQFFGPGTRLTVL.

The chain carries TRBV27 and TRBJ2-3; TRBD1 aligns across 12 bases. Losses at the gene ends were 5 bases for V and 5 bases for J; bases not matched to a gene: 8. Per the germline V gene, CDR1 is MNHEY and CDR2 is SMNVEV (reference sequence). This CDR3 contains 16 residues. CDR3 nucleotides: TGTGCCAGCAGTAGGGACAGGGGGCTGAATTTAGATACGCAGTATTTT. Translated, it gives CASSRDRGLNLDTQYF.

The rearrangement joins TRBV2 to TRBJ2-7, with 10 bases that match TRBD2. Trimming took 4 bases from V and 7 from J; bases not matched to a gene: 10. The CDR3 length is 15 residues. Germline CDR1 is SNHLY and CDR2 is FYNNEI. CDR3 nucleotide sequence: TGTGCCAGCAGTGCGTGGGTAGCGGGGGGAGGAGAGCAGTACTTC. It codes for CASSAWVAGGGEQYF. The whole variable domain, remainder taken from reference TRBV2 and TRBJ2-7, is EPEVTQTPSHQVTQMGQEVILRCVPISNHLYFYWYRQILGQKVEFLVSFYNNEISEKSEIFDDQFSVERPDGSNFTLKIRSTKLEDSAMYFCASSAWVAGGGEQYFGPGTRLTVT.

This chain links TRBV24-1 with TRBJ1-5, with no clear D. Germline CDR1 reads KGHDR; CDR2 reads SFDVKD. The V end lost 9 bases, the J end lost 2 bases, and 13 bases lay between the germline ends. This CDR3 has 14 amino acids. In nucleotides, the CDR3 is TGTGCCACCGCCGTGGGCTCTGGCAATCAGCCCCAGCATTTT. Encoded protein: CATAVGSGNQPQHF.

This chain connects TRBV24-1 to TRBJ2-7, with TRBD1 matching 9 bases. This CDR3 has 14 amino acids. CDR1 is KGHDR and CDR2 is SFDVKD in the germline V gene. Trimming removed 4 bases from V and 5 bases from J; junction bases left unmatched: 5. The CDR3 nucleotides read TGTGCCACCAGTGACCGGACAGGGGCTAACGAGCAGTACTTC. It encodes CATSDRTGANEQYF.

The V and J genes are TRBV2 and TRBJ1-2; D is perhaps TRBD1 (6 bases). The CDR3 has 12 amino acids. Germline lookup yields CDR1 SNHLY and CDR2 FYNNEI. The V end was cut by 6 bases, the J end by 7 bases, with 12 bases between. In nucleotides, the CDR3 is TGTGCCAGCAGCCCACAGGGTACTGGCTACACCTTC. Its translation is CASSPQGTGYTF.

The sample holds one count of this clone. This rearrangement joins TRBV7-2 to TRBJ2-7, with D perhaps matching TRBD2 (5 bases). Trimming removed 6 bases at V and 5 bases at J, with 20 bases between. The germline gives CDR1 SGHTA, CDR2 FQGNSA. The CDR3 spans 15 residues. The CDR3 loop is CASRKASDPGDEQYF. For the CDR3, the DNA is TGTGCCAGCAGAAAAGCATCTGACCCCGGGGACGAGCAGTACTTC.

The chain has TRBV2 and TRBJ2-5, with a tentative D call TRBD2 (7 bases). CDR3 length: 11 residues. Trimming left V 9 bases short and J 4 bases short, with 9 bases between. Per the germline V gene, CDR1 is SNHLY and CDR2 is FYNNEI. DNA of the CDR3: TGTGCCAGGGGGGGGGCAGAGACCCAGTACTTC. Its translation: CARGGAETQYF.

This clone was counted only a few times. The chain is built from TRBV9 and TRBJ1-1; 7 nucleotides align to TRBD1. Trimming at V came to 4 bases and at J to 3 bases, leaving 9 bases not matched to a gene. The germline V gene has CDR1 SGDLS and CDR2 YYNGEE. The CDR3 sequence is 15 residues long. The DNA of the CDR3 is TGTGCCAGCAGCAGGCACAGGGGAACTTACACTGAAGCTTTCTTT. It yields the protein CASSRHRGTYTEAFF.

The rearrangement joins TRBV18 to TRBJ1-2; 7 bases align to TRBD1. With 3 bases clipped from V and 4 bases from J, the junction kept 14 bases outside the gene matches. This CDR3 is built from 17 residues. The germline CDR1 and CDR2 sequences are KGHSH and LQKENI. The CDR3 sequence is CASSPGAGGPDGYGYTF. Written as DNA, the CDR3 is TGTGCCAGCTCACCTGGAGCAGGGGGGCCGGACGGCTATGGCTACACCTTC.

This chain uses TRBV29-1 with TRBJ2-7; TRBD1 might be the D (7 bases). Trimming pared 4 bases from V and 6 bases from J, leaving 13 bases between. This CDR3 region has 12 residues. From germline, CDR1 is SQVTM and CDR2 ANQGSEA. The CDR3: CSVVDREVEQYF. CDR3 bases: TGCAGCGTTGTAGACAGGGAGGTCGAGCAGTACTTC.

This clone came up once. The chain combines TRBV28 with TRBJ2-5, with D possibly matching TRBD1 (5 bases). The germline V and J ends were trimmed by 4 bases and 5 bases, with 17 bases remaining between them. The CDR3 covers 15 residues. CDR1 and CDR2 from the germline V gene are MDHEN and SYDVKM. The CDR3 region has the DNA TGTGCCAGCAGTTGGGGCGGCCCCCCGAGGGAGACCCAGTACTTC. Amino acids: CASSWGGPPRETQYF.

V gene TRBV10-3 combines with J gene TRBJ2-3; D not certain. Trimming cost V 5 bases and J 0 bases, with 3 bases left between them. The CDR3 spans 12 residues. CDR1 and CDR2 (germline): ENHRY, SYGVKD. CDR3 sequence: CAISLSTDTQYF. CDR3 DNA: TGTGCCATCAGTCTGAGCACAGATACGCAGTATTTT.